These T cell receptor beta chains were read from a single sample in a study of cytomegalovirus exposure and HLA in healthy donors. Produced via immunoSEQ multiplex PCR; TCRdb's table is partial and in-frame only. The sample has roughly 250,000 clones, 90% seen once. Sequenced input: PBMCs. These TCRs come from a woman under 30 in good health and CMV-seronegative. Each CDR3 is given with its conserved first and last residue.

CASSPEWRGVTGELFF | TRBV14
CASSQTGAGGYTF | TRBV14
CASSLTGGPGEQFF | TRBV5-4
CASSVGQFSDTQYF | TRBV13
CASSRSGLFGTDTQYF | TRBV4-3
CASSPPDSPLHF | TRBV6-5
CAWSVLSGYSSPLHF | TRBV30
CASSDRGVPNYNEQFF | TRBV2
CASSSGLAYNEQFF | TRBV13
CASSVGAWGYTF | TRBV19
CASRQDGNYGYTF | TRBV6-1
CASSEVGGPSEQYF | TRBV10-1
CSVEDRSGYGYTF | TRBV29-1
CASSAHWGRTGELFF | TRBV9
CASSHPSGGHGELFF | TRBV4-1
CASRGRDITRNEQFF | TRBV6-5
CASGFVGQGNTIYF | TRBV12-5
CASSERGLAGVLQETQYF | TRBV2
CSVESGANQPQHF | TRBV29-1
CASTSGQGAYGYTF | TRBV6-1
CASSPPPGRASNEKLFF | TRBV18
CASSLTREGAEAFF | TRBV28
CASRLNSNQPQHF | TRBV28
CASSLPTGTQHF | TRBV28
CASNPAGSYEQYF | TRBV6-5
CASSDKGLAGASSSYNEQFF | TRBV27
CASSLFAGTDGTGELFF | TRBV7-7
CASGRFNNEQFF | TRBV6-1
CASSDPHSAGLSYNEQFF | TRBV10-2
CASRRTVSGNTIYF | TRBV6-5
CASSLDGEKNEQFF | TRBV11-3
CASSSGTDTQYF | TRBV7-3
CASSLGGYNEQFF | TRBV4-1
CASSSSQAGGNEAFF | TRBV28
CASSLSGAGSVGELFF | TRBV7-3
CASRDSYNEQFF | TRBV6-1
CASSYSPGNTDTQYF | TRBV6-5
CASSEVGVQATEAFF | TRBV6-1
CASSLVTSGVAEQFF | TRBV5-1
CASSMTSGGQETQYF | TRBV6-4
CASSSGLVVDEQFF | TRBV7-6
CASSYVGPKEQFF | TRBV6-5
CASSPQGQYYEQYF | TRBV6-5
CASSLFPTSGSYEQYF | TRBV7-3
CASREQAATNEKLFF | TRBV5-1
CASSESTGGMVAGNTIYF | TRBV2
CASSLRNKGTGAAFF | TRBV5-1
CASSSGHRMGTGELFF | TRBV27
CASSGRTNQPQHF | TRBV28
CASSFLAGAPSTDTQYF | TRBV27
CASPTGPQGTQYF | TRBV2
CASGLTGYGNTIYF | TRBV7-6
CASSLAGGGYDQYF | TRBV7-8
CASSRDKTGGADTQYF | TRBV13
CASRDQSNQPQHF | TRBV27
CASSPTGLFETQYF | TRBV7-9
CASSYASGYGYTF | TRBV6-5
CASSFNPGVNTEAFF | TRBV5-1
CASSLSTGGVYGYTF | TRBV27
CSVELTGGADTQYF | TRBV29-1